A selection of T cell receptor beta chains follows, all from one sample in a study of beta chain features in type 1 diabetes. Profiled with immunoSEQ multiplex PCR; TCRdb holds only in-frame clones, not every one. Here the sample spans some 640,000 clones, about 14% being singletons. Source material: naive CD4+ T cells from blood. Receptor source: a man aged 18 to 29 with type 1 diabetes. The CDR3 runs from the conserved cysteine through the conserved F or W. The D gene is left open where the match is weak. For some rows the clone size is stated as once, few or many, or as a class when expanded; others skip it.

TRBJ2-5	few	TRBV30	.	TGTGCCTGGGGACAGTTGGGGACCCAGTACTTC	CAWGQLGTQYF
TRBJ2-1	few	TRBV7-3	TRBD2	TGTGCCAGCAGCTTAGGGAGGGTGGAATACAATGAGCAGTTCTTC	CASSLGRVEYNEQFF
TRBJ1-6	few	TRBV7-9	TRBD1	TGTGCCAGCAGCTTGGGACAGGGTTATTCACCCCTCCACTTT	CASSLGQGYSPLHF
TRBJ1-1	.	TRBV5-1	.	TGCGCCAGCAGCGTAACTCAGGGGATGGAAGCTTTCTTT	CASSVTQGMEAFF
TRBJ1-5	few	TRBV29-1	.	TGCAGCGCCTCAGACAGCCCTTATCAGCCCCAGCATTTT	CSASDSPYQPQHF
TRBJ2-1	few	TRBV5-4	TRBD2	TGTGCCAGCAGGACAGGACTAGCGGGAGACAATGAGCAGTTCTTC	CASRTGLAGDNEQFF
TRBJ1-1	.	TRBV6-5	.	TGTGCCAGCAGTTACGAGCGTTACACTGAAGCTTTCTTT	CASSYERYTEAFF
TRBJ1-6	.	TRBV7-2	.	TGTGCCAGCAGCTCCGACCCGTCGTGGGGGGTTGATTCACCCCTCCACTTT	CASSSDPSWGVDSPLHF
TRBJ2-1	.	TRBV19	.	TGTGCCAGTAGTTTCACAGGGAGCTCCTACAATGAGCAGTTCTTC	CASSFTGSSYNEQFF
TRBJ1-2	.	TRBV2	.	TGTGCCAGCAGTCTTAGCGGCTACACCTTC	CASSLSGYTF
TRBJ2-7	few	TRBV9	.	TGTGCCAGCAGCGTAGAGAGCTTTTCTTTAGGGCAGTACTTC	CASSVESFSLGQYF
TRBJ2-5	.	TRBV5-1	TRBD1	TGCGCCAGCAGCCCTCAACCGACAGGGGGAGAGACCCAGTACTTC	CASSPQPTGGETQYF
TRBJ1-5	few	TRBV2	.	TGTGCCAGCAGCCCGGACCTTAGCAATCAGCCCCAGCATTTT	CASSPDLSNQPQHF
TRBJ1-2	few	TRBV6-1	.	TGTGCCAGCAGTGAAGTGAGGCGGGCGTTCTATGGCTACACCTTC	CASSEVRRAFYGYTF
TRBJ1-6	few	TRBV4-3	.	TGCGCCAGCAGCCCAGGAGTAATAGGCGATTCACCCCTCCACTTT	CASSPGVIGDSPLHF
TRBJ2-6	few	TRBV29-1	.	TGCAGCGTCTGGGACCTACAGCTTGGGGCCAACGTCCTGACTTTC	CSVWDLQLGANVLTF
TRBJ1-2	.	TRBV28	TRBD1	TGTGCCAGCAGTCTGGGACAGAACTATGGCTACACCTTC	CASSLGQNYGYTF
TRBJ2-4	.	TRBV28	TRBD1	TGTGCCAGCAGTTTAGCCTCGACAGGGGGCTGGGGCATTCAGTACTTC	CASSLASTGGWGIQYF
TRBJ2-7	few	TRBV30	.	TGTGCCTGGGGTTTCTCCTACGAGCAGTACTTC	CAWGFSYEQYF
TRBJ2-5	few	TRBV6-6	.	TGTGCCAGCAGTTATGGGCCAAAAGAGACCCAGTACTTC	CASSYGPKETQYF
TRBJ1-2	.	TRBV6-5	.	TGTGCCACTTCCCAGGGCAGAATGGGAGGCTACACCTTC	CATSQGRMGGYTF
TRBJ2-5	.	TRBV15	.	TGTGCCACCAGCAGAGATCTTGGCGGCCAAGAGACCCAGTACTTC	CATSRDLGGQETQYF
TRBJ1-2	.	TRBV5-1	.	TGCGCCAGCAGCTTGTTTCCACAGGGAGGGATCTCTGCCGGCTACACCTTC	CASSLFPQGGISAGYTF
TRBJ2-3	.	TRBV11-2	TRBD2	TGTGCCAGCAGCTTAATTACGGGAGGTTCCGGGGATACGCAGTATTTT	CASSLITGGSGDTQYF
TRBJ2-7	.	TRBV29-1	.	TGCAGCGTTGCTCTAGAGGGTAGCGAGCAGTACTTC	CSVALEGSEQYF
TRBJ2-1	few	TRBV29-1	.	TGCAGCGTTGTAACGGGGGTCAGCTACAATGAGCAGTTCTTC	CSVVTGVSYNEQFF
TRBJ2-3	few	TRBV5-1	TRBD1	TGCGCCAGCAGCTTGGGACAGGGGGCGAGCACAGATACGCAGTATTTT	CASSLGQGASTDTQYF
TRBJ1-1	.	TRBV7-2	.	TGTGCCAGCAGCTTAGCCGGGGGGGAAGCTTTCTTT	CASSLAGGEAFF
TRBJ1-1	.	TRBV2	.	TGTGCCAGACAGGAGGAGGTGAACACTGAAGCTTTCTTT	CARQEEVNTEAFF
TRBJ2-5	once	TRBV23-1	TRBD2	TGCGCCAGCAGTCGGAGGGCTAGCGGGTCTGCTAAAGAGACCCAGTACTTC	CASSRRASGSAKETQYF
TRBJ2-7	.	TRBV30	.	TGTGCCTGGAGACGGGTGAGCTACGAGCAGTACTTC	CAWRRVSYEQYF
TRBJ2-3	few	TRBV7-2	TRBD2	TGTGCCAGCAGCTGGCAGCGGGGGGTTCCCGATACGCAGTATTTT	CASSWQRGVPDTQYF
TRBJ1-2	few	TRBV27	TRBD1	TGTGCCAGCAGTTTATTCAAAAACAGGGGGTATGGCTACACCTTC	CASSLFKNRGYGYTF
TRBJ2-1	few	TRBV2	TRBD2	TGTGCCATCCTCAACTCAGCTGGCGGGGGAACGAATGAGCAGTTCTTC	CAILNSAGGGTNEQFF
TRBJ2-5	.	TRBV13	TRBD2	TGTGCCAGCAGCTTAGGCCTAGCGGGGTCTAAAGAGACCCAGTACTTC	CASSLGLAGSKETQYF
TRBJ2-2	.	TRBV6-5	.	TGTGCCAGCAGCCCCAGACCCGGGGAGCTGTTTTTT	CASSPRPGELFF
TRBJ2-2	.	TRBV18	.	TGTGCCAGCACAAGGGGTTTCGCCGGGGAGCTGTTTTTT	CASTRGFAGELFF
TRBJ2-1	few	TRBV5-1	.	TGCGCCAGCAGCCCCATTGGGGCCTACAATGAGCAGTTCTTC	CASSPIGAYNEQFF
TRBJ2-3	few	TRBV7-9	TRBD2	TGTGCCAGCAGCCCCAGGCGGGGGGCAGGGGCAGATACGCAGTATTTT	CASSPRRGAGADTQYF
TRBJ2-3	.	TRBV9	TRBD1	TGTGCCAGCAGCATTCGACAGGGATACACAGATACGCAGTATTTT	CASSIRQGYTDTQYF
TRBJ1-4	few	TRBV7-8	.	TGTGCCAGCAGCTCCGGCGGGACTAATGAAAAACTGTTTTTT	CASSSGGTNEKLFF
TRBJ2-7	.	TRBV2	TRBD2	TGTGCCAGCTTGCGGGAGACCTACTACGAGCAGTACTTC	CASLRETYYEQYF
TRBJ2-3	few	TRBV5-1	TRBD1	TGCGCCAGCAGCACCCAGGGGGCCCTACCAGATACGCAGTATTTT	CASSTQGALPDTQYF
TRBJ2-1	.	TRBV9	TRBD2	TGTGCCAGCAGCCCAGGACTAGCGGGAACACCAGAATCATACAATGAGCAGTTCTTC	CASSPGLAGTPESYNEQFF
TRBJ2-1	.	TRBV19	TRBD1	TGTGCCAGTTCACAGGGGGCGACCTCCTACAATGAGCAGTTCTTC	CASSQGATSYNEQFF
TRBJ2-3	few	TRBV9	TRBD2	TGTGCCAGCAGCGAGACTAGCGGCACAGATACGCAGTATTTT	CASSETSGTDTQYF
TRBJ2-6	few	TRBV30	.	TGTGCCTGGCAAAGAGGCTCTGGGGCCAACGTCCTGACTTTC	CAWQRGSGANVLTF
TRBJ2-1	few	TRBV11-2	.	TGTGCCAGCATTAAGGGGCAGGGAGTGGACAATGAGCAGTTCTTC	CASIKGQGVDNEQFF
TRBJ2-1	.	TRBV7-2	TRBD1	TGTGCCAGCAGCTTACCGGCGAGGGGACAGCTCACGGCGATTGAGCAGTTCTTC	CASSLPARGQLTAIEQFF
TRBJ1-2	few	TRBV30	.	TGTGCCTGGTCATCGGGGCTTGCTCGATATGGCTACACCTTC	CAWSSGLARYGYTF
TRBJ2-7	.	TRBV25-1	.	TGTGCCAGCAGTGAACGGCAGGGTCTGTACGAGCAGTACTTC	CASSERQGLYEQYF
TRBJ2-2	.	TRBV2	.	TGTGCCAGCAGATGGGGCACCGGGGAGCTGTTTTTT	CASRWGTGELFF
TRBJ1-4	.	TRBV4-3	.	TGCGCCAGCAGCCAAGATCTTGGCACCACGGGTGAAAAACTGTTTTTT	CASSQDLGTTGEKLFF
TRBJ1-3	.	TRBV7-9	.	TGTGCCAGCAGCTTAGGACGGAGCTCTGGAAACACCATATATTTT	CASSLGRSSGNTIYF
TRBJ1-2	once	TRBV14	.	TGTGCCAGCAGCCAAGAACTGGACCCGAAATTATATAACTATGGCTACACCTTC	CASSQELDPKLYNYGYTF